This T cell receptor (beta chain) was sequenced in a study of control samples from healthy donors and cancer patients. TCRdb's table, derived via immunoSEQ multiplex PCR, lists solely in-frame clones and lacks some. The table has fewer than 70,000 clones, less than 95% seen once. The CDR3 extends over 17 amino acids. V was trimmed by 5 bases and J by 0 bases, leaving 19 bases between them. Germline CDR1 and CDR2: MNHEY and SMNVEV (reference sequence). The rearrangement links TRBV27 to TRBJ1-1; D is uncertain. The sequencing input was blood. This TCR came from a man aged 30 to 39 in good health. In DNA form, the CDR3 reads TGTGCCAGCAGTAAACCTTCAACAGACCGAATGAACACTGAAGCTTTCTTT. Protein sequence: CASSKPSTDRMNTEAFF.